These 17 T cell receptor beta chains share one sample of origin, sequenced in a study of cytomegalovirus exposure and HLA in healthy donors. Amplification used 60 Vbeta primers and 13 Jbeta primers. TCRdb's table, derived via immunoSEQ multiplex PCR, lists solely in-frame clones and lacks some. The profile shows about 200,000 clones, 75% to 90% of them singletons. Input material: PBMCs. The receptors shown here come from a woman in her thirties in good health and CMV-seronegative.

This clone was seen just once. The genes are TRBV19 and TRBJ2-3; TRBD2 agrees at 7 bases. Germline trimming cut 3 bases from V and 0 bases from J; bases unmatched to any gene: 3. The CDR3 spans 15 residues. Germline CDR1 reads LNHDA; CDR2 reads SQIVND (reference sequence). The CDR3 here is CASSILAVSTDTQYF. For the CDR3, the DNA is TGTGCCAGTAGTATCCTAGCGGTGAGCACAGATACGCAGTATTTT.

V usage is TRBV7-3 and J usage is TRBJ2-2; 8 bases match TRBD2. J lost 0 bases, V lost 2 bases, and 2 bases had no gene match. The germline V gene encodes CDR1 SGHTA and CDR2 FQGTGA. The CDR3 sequence is 16 residues long. The CDR3 sequence: CASSLAGGPNTGELFF. In DNA form, the CDR3 reads TGTGCCAGCAGCTTAGCGGGAGGACCGAACACCGGGGAGCTGTTTTTT.

The chain joins TRBV9 to TRBJ1-1; 8 bases match TRBD1. The V segment lost 4 bases and the J segment 1 base; nucleotides outside the gene matches: 6. CDR1 and CDR2 from the germline V gene are SGDLS and YYNGEE. The CDR3 runs 15 residues. CDR3 loop: CASSPRTGQNTEAFF. The CDR3 coding sequence is TGTGCCAGCAGCCCAAGGACAGGGCAGAACACTGAAGCTTTCTTT. Variable domain in full (rest from reference TRBV9 and TRBJ1-1): DSGVTQTPKHLITATGQRVTLRCSPRSGDLSVYWYQQSLDQGLQFLIQYYNGEERAKGNILERFSAQQFPDLHSELNLSSLELGDSALYFCASSPRTGQNTEAFFGQGTRLTVV.

The chain couples TRBV5-6 to TRBJ2-2; no firm D call. Germline V gene lookup returns CDR1 SGHDT and CDR2 YYEEEE. The CDR3 is 12 residues long. The V and J ends lost 1 base and 7 bases respectively, with 5 bases between them. CDR3 coding DNA: TGTGCCAGCAGCTTGCCTCTCGGGGAGCTGTTTTTT. Protein sequence: CASSLPLGELFF.

This clone showed up just once. The J gene is TRBJ1-1, the V gene TRBV11-2; D is undetermined. Germline V gene sequence: CDR1 SGHAT, CDR2 FQNNGV. Trimming left V 1 base short and J 7 bases short, with 19 bases between. CDR3 size: 16 residues. The CDR3 loop is CASSLGRVLEADEAFF. In nucleotides, the CDR3 is TGTGCCAGCAGCTTAGGTCGGGTCCTCGAGGCGGATGAAGCTTTCTTT.

The V and J genes are TRBV27 and TRBJ2-5; D may be TRBD1 (6 bases). The J call may be in error: the DNA end matches TRBJ2-7 better. The CDR3 contains 13 residues. The germline gives CDR1 MNHEY, CDR2 SMNVEV (reference sequence). The CDR3 DNA sequence: TGTGCCAGCAGGGGCCAGGGGAGTTACGAGCAGTACTTC. This sequence encodes CASRGQGSYEQYF.

The CDR3 DNA sequence: TGTGCCAGCAATAAAAGGGGCTACGAGCAGTACTTC. Translated, it gives CASNKRGYEQYF. The J gene is TRBJ2-7, the V gene TRBV2, with D tentatively TRBD1 (5 bases). Germline V CDR1 and CDR2: SNHLY, FYNNEI. Trimming removed 7 bases at V and 3 bases at J, with 10 bases between. The CDR3 extends over 12 amino acids.

The gene calls are TRBV6-5 and TRBJ2-3; D ambiguous. From germline, CDR1 is MNHEY and CDR2 SVGAGI. The CDR3 runs to 13 residues. V lost 4 bases, J lost 5 bases, and 10 bases lay in between. The DNA for the CDR3 is TGTGCCAGCAGTTCCTCTACGGGAGATACGCAGTATTTT. Residues: CASSSSTGDTQYF.

The J gene is TRBJ2-7, the V gene TRBV7-8; 7 positions agree with TRBD2. V lost 1 base and J lost 3; bases outside the gene matches: 9. This CDR3 region has 16 residues. In germline, CDR1 is SGHVS, CDR2 FQNEAQ. Here the CDR3 DNA reads TGTGCCAGCAGCTTAGATAGTTACGGGGGGAACTACGAGCAGTACTTC. As protein: CASSLDSYGGNYEQYF. Full variable domain (rest looked up from reference TRBV7-8 and TRBJ2-7): GAGVSQSPRYKVAKRGQDVALRCDPISGHVSLFWYQQALGQGPEFLTYFQNEAQLDKSGLPSDRFFAERPEGSVSTLKIQRTQQEDSAVYLCASSLDSYGGNYEQYFGPGTRLTVT.

This clone was seen more than once but under ten times. V and J are TRBV6-6 and TRBJ2-2, with 9 bases that match TRBD1. This CDR3 is 14 amino acids long. V lost 6 bases and J lost 4; bases outside the gene matches: 3. CDR1 and CDR2 from the germline V gene are MNHNY and SVGAGI (reference sequence). The CDR3 DNA is TGTGCCAGCAGGAGGACAGGGGCCACCGGGGAGCTGTTTTTT. Its protein product is CASRRTGATGELFF.

The J gene is TRBJ2-1, the V gene TRBV10-1, with 7 bases that match TRBD2. The ends lost 0 bases at V and 5 bases at J; junction bases unmatched: 1. This CDR3 spans 14 amino acids. Germline V gene lookup returns CDR1 WNHNN and CDR2 SYGVQD (reference sequence). CDR3 coding DNA: TGCGCCAGCAGTGAGTCCCTAGCGGACAATGAGCAGTTCTTC. Protein product: CASSESLADNEQFF.

The chain has TRBV2 and TRBJ1-5; TRBD1 agrees at 7 bases. This CDR3 spans 13 amino acids. The germline CDR1 and CDR2 sequences are SNHLY and FYNNEI. J lost 5 bases, V lost 6 bases, and 4 bases had no gene match. CDR3 amino acids: CASRAGGHQPQHF. CDR3 nucleotides: TGTGCCAGCAGGGCAGGGGGGCATCAGCCCCAGCATTTT.

The rearrangement joins TRBV5-6 to TRBJ2-1; TRBD2 aligns across 7 bases. Germline CDR1 reads SGHDT; CDR2 reads YYEEEE. V was pared by 2 bases and J by 3 bases, with 8 bases of the junction left unmatched. The CDR3 is made up of 16 amino acids. The CDR3, as DNA: TGTGCCAGCAGCTTAACCCTCGGGAGGAGCTACAATGAGCAGTTCTTC. It specifies CASSLTLGRSYNEQFF.

Points on this clone: Distinct nucleotide sequences in the sample also encode this CDR3. The chain is built from TRBV20-1 and TRBJ2-3; D not certain. The CDR3 runs to 10 residues. Germline V gives CDR1 DFQATT, CDR2 SNEGSKA (reference sequence). V lost 6 bases to trimming and J lost 2 bases, with 3 bases between them. CDR3: CSAYTDTQYF. The CDR3 bases are TGCAGTGCCTACACAGATACGCAGTATTTT.

The chain employs TRBV27 and TRBJ2-2; 12 bases map to TRBD2. The CDR3 is 18 amino acids. The V and J ends lost 5 bases and 4 bases, in that order; junction bases with no gene match: 11. CDR1 is MNHEY and CDR2 is SMNVEV in the germline V gene (reference sequence). CDR3 DNA: TGTGCCAGCAGTCCGATCCATACTAGCGGGGGGACCACCGGGGAGCTGTTTTTT. It specifies CASSPIHTSGGTTGELFF.

The V call is TRBV28, the J call TRBJ1-3; D gene unclear. V lost 6 bases to trimming and J lost 4 bases, with 7 bases between them. The CDR3 is 12 amino acids. Germline V gives CDR1 MDHEN, CDR2 SYDVKM. The CDR3 region has the DNA TGTGCCAGCAGCTCTCGGGGAAACACCATATATTTT. This gives the protein CASSSRGNTIYF.

The rearrangement uses TRBV6-1 and TRBJ2-7, with D possibly TRBD2 on 6 matching bases. Germline loops: CDR1 MNHNS, CDR2 SASEGT. The V and J ends lost 2 bases and 6 bases respectively, with 17 bases between them. The CDR3 runs to 15 residues. CDR3 bases: TGTGCCAGCAGTGAATACTTTCGACAGACTAGCGAGCAGTACTTC. Translation: CASSEYFRQTSEQYF.